Below are 20 T cell receptor beta chains sequenced from a single sample in a study of vaccination effects on CD4 cells after COVID-19. The antigens of these receptors remain unknown. Sequencing used immunoSEQ multiplex PCR; TCRdb keeps in-frame clones, though not all of them. Here the sample spans approximately 38,000 clones, about 67% being singletons. The authors isolated CD4+ T cells after 9 to 10 days of culture. Everyone in the study got two shots of either the BNT162b2 or mRNA-1273 vaccine. The material was CD4+ T cells from PBMCs cultured without peptide, obtained after COVID-19 vaccination. Source of these receptors: a human donor who received a COVID-19 vaccine.

The rearrangement uses TRBV19 and TRBJ1-2, with a weak D call TRBD1 (6 bases). Germline CDR1 is LNHDA and CDR2 is SQIVND (reference sequence). This CDR3 has 15 amino acids. Between the trimmed V and J ends, which lost 1 base and 6 bases, there was a span of 15 bases. In DNA form, the CDR3 reads TGTGCCAGTAGTATAGGTAACAGGGTGGTTCATGGCTACACCTTC. This encodes CASSIGNRVVHGYTF.

The chain couples TRBV20-1 to TRBJ1-1; possible D gene TRBD1, 6 bases. The germline CDR1 and CDR2 sequences are DFQATT and SNEGSKA (reference sequence). Trimming cost V 2 bases and J 8 bases, with 9 bases left between them. CDR3 length equals 11 residues. The CDR3 DNA follows: TGCAGTGCTAGACCAACAGGGGAAGCTTTCTTT. This sequence encodes CSARPTGEAFF.

The chain couples TRBV3-1 (or the pseudogene TRBV3-2) to TRBJ1-6; possible D gene TRBD1, 5 bases. This CDR3 spans 18 amino acids. V was clipped by 0 bases and J by 8 bases, with 20 bases between them. Per germline, CDR1 LGHDT and CDR2 YNNKEL (reference sequence). CDR3 amino acids: CASSQDFRGKGFYSPLHF. The CDR3 DNA sequence: TGTGCCAGCAGCCAAGATTTCCGGGGGAAAGGGTTCTATTCACCCCTCCACTTT.

The rearrangement joins TRBV2 to TRBJ2-5; tentative D call: TRBD1 (6 bases). The CDR3 is made up of 13 amino acids. V lost 7 bases and J 2 bases, leaving 11 bases between the germline ends. Germline V gives CDR1 SNHLY, CDR2 FYNNEI. The CDR3 protein is CASNGQLQETQYF. The CDR3 nucleotides are TGTGCCAGCAATGGACAGCTGCAAGAGACCCAGTACTTC.

This clone has just a few counts. The rearrangement links TRBV3-1 (or the pseudogene TRBV3-2) to TRBJ2-7; D is perhaps TRBD1 (6 bases). V was shortened by 1 base and J by 0 bases, with 13 bases between the two germline ends. The CDR3 is 16 residues long. The germline V gene has CDR1 LGHDT and CDR2 YNNKEL (reference sequence). The CDR3 loop reads CASSQASGRGSYEQYF. Written as DNA, the CDR3 is TGTGCCAGCAGCCAAGCGTCGGGCAGGGGCTCCTACGAGCAGTACTTC.

The count of this clone is one. The chain recombines TRBV5-1 with TRBJ1-3; 7 positions agree with TRBD1. The V gene's germline CDR1 is SGHRS and CDR2 YFSETQ. The CDR3 contains 16 residues. V shed 3 bases and J 1 base; nucleotides not matched to a gene: 7. Here the CDR3 DNA reads TGCGCCAGCAGCTCGATGGGGACAGCTTCTGGAAACACCATATATTTT. Amino acids: CASSSMGTASGNTIYF.

The V and J genes are TRBV7-2 and TRBJ2-2, with 8 bases identical to TRBD2. Germline V gene lookup returns CDR1 SGHTA and CDR2 FQGNSA. The junction had 6 bases not matched to a gene; V was cut back by 2 bases and J by 7 bases. The length of the CDR3 is 15 residues. CDR3 nucleotides: TGTGCCAGCAGCTTAAACGGGGGGGGAGGCGGGGAGCTGTTTTTT. Protein product: CASSLNGGGGGELFF. Combining the CDR3 with reference TRBV7-2 and TRBJ2-2 gives the whole variable domain GAGVSQSPSNKVTEKGKDVELRCDPISGHTALYWYRQSLGQGLEFLIYFQGNSAPDKSGLPSDRFSAERTGGSVSTLTIQRTQQEDSAVYLCASSLNGGGGGELFFGEGSRLTVL.

The CDR3 DNA follows: TGTGCCAGCAGTGAAGGGGGCCAGGGTTGGGGCTACACCTTC. Its protein product is CASSEGGQGWGYTF. V is TRBV2 and J is TRBJ1-2; the D gene is possibly TRBD1 (5 bases). The CDR3 consists of 14 residues. V was cut by 1 base and J by 8 bases, with 14 bases left in between. Germline CDR1 reads SNHLY; CDR2 reads FYNNEI.

The chain recombines TRBV27 with TRBJ1-6; 7 positions match TRBD1. CDR1 and CDR2 (germline): MNHEY, SMNVEV (reference sequence). This CDR3 spans 14 amino acids. J was trimmed by 5 bases and V by 8 bases; bases with no gene match: 6. CDR3 amino acids: CASLYQGDNSPLHF. CDR3 coding DNA: TGTGCCAGCCTCTATCAGGGGGATAATTCACCCCTCCACTTT.

The chain is built from TRBV12-5 and TRBJ1-1; D remains unclear. The CDR3 is made up of 12 amino acids. Germline assignment: CDR1 LGHNT and CDR2 FRNRAP. V was pared by 2 bases and J by 10 bases, with 11 bases between. Written as DNA, the CDR3 is TGTGCTAGTGGTTTGCCCGCCGGGAGAGCTTTCTTT. Amino acid sequence: CASGLPAGRAFF.

The V call is TRBV12-3 or TRBV12-4, the J call TRBJ1-1; TRBD1 might be the D (5 bases). Trimming removed 3 bases at V and 7 bases at J, with 12 bases between. This CDR3 spans 13 amino acids. Written as DNA, the CDR3 is TGTGCCAGCAGTTTCTCAGGGTATGGTGAAGCTTTCTTT. This gives the protein CASSFSGYGEAFF.

This chain links TRBV19 with TRBJ1-3; D ambiguous. Looked up from germline, CDR1 is LNHDA and CDR2 is SQIVND (reference sequence). The CDR3 covers 15 residues. Trimming removed 3 bases from V and 0 bases from J, with 9 bases in between. This chain's CDR3 is CASSIIQSSGNTIYF. The CDR3 coding sequence is TGTGCCAGTAGTATCATCCAGAGCTCTGGAAACACCATATATTTT.

This rearrangement joins TRBV5-4 to TRBJ1-3, with D tentatively TRBD1 (6 bases). The CDR3 length is 14 residues. V shed 2 bases and J shed 0 bases, with 6 bases lying between them. Germline CDR1 SGHNT, CDR2 YYREEE (reference sequence). The CDR3, as DNA: TGTGCCAGCAGCTTAGGGGGCTCTGGAAACACCATATATTTT. Translated, it gives CASSLGGSGNTIYF.

The gene calls are TRBV10-3 and TRBJ1-1, with D uncertain. The CDR3 has 14 amino acids. V was trimmed by 4 bases and J by 1 base, leaving 10 bases between them. Germline V gene data show CDR1 as ENHRY and CDR2 as SYGVKD. CDR3 bases: TGTGCCATCAGTGGGGCCACGGGGAACACTGAAGCTTTCTTT. Protein: CAISGATGNTEAFF.

V and J are TRBV13 and TRBJ2-1; 7 positions match TRBD2. CDR1 is PRHDT, CDR2 FYEKMQ, per germline (reference sequence). After removal of 0 bases from V and 8 bases from J, the junction contained 7 bases not matched to a gene. The CDR3 sequence is 15 residues long. The CDR3 spells CASSLGGGRGDEQFF. DNA for the CDR3: TGTGCCAGCAGCTTAGGTGGCGGGAGAGGGGATGAGCAGTTCTTC.

In its sample, this clone was seen once. This chain links TRBV6-2 or TRBV6-3 with TRBJ1-5, with D uncertain. CDR1 is MNHEY, CDR2 SVGEGT, per germline. The CDR3 has 13 residues. V lost 6 bases to trimming and J lost 9 bases, with 15 bases between them. In DNA, the CDR3 is TGTGCCAGCAGCCGCGGGGAGTCTTTGCCCCAGCATTTT. Residues: CASSRGESLPQHF.

This clone was seen more than once but under ten times. V and J are TRBV4-2 and TRBJ2-3, with TRBD2 identical over 12 bases. The CDR3 has 16 residues. The ends lost 0 bases at V and 5 bases at J; junction bases unmatched: 3. CDR1 LGHNA and CDR2 YNFKEQ come from the germline V gene. In nucleotides, the CDR3 is TGTGCCAGCAGCCAAGATCTAGCGGGGGGGCAAGATACGCAGTATTTT. It translates to CASSQDLAGGQDTQYF.

V gene TRBV2 combines with J gene TRBJ2-1; 7 bases agree with TRBD2. The CDR3 has 14 amino acids. Per germline, CDR1 SNHLY and CDR2 FYNNEI. With 2 bases clipped from V and 12 bases from J, the junction kept 10 bases outside the gene matches. The CDR3 protein is CASSEPLAGVVQFF. The CDR3 DNA sequence: TGTGCCAGCAGTGAACCCTTGGCGGGGGTTGTGCAGTTCTTC.

The CDR3 region has the DNA TGTGCCAGTAGTAGTGGGGACAGGGTCAGAACTGGCGAGCAGTACTTC. Translated: CASSSGDRVRTGEQYF. This chain connects TRBV19 to TRBJ2-7; 9 nucleotides line up with TRBD1. Losses at the gene ends were 4 bases for V and 6 bases for J; bases not matched to a gene: 13. The CDR3 has 16 residues. The germline V gene has CDR1 LNHDA and CDR2 SQIVND (reference sequence).

The gene calls are TRBV20-1 and TRBJ2-1; TRBD2 is a possible D gene (6 bases). The CDR3 is 15 amino acids. Trimming removed 3 bases at V and 4 bases at J, with 16 bases between. Looked up from germline, CDR1 is DFQATT and CDR2 is SNEGSKA (reference sequence). CDR3 DNA: TGCAGTGCTAGTTTTCTCGGGAGTATTTACAATGAGCAGTTCTTC. This translates into CSASFLGSIYNEQFF.